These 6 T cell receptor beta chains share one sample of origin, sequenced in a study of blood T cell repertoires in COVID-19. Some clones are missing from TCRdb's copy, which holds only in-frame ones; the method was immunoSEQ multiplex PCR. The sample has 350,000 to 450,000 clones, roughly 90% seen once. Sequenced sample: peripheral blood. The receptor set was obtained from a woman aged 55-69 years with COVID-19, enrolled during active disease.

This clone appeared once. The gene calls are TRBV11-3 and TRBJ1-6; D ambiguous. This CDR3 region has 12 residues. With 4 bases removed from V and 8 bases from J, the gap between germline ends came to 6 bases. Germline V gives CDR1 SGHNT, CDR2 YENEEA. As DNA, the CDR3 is TGTGCCAGCAGCTCCCAGGATTCACCCCTCCACTTT. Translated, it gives CASSSQDSPLHF. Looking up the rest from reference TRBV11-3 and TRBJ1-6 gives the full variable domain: EAGVVQSPRYKIIEKKQPVAFWCNPISGHNTLYWYLQNLGQGPELLIRYENEEAVDDSQLPKDRFSAERLKGVDSTLKIQPAELGDSAVYLCASSSQDSPLHFGNGTRLTVT.

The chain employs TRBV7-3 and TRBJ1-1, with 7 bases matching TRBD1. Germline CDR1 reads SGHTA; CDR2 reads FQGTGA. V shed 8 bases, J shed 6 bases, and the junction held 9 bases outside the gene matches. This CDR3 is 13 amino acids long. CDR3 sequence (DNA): TGTGCCAGCGGAGAGACAGGGTCCCCTGAAGCTTTCTTT. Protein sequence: CASGETGSPEAFF.

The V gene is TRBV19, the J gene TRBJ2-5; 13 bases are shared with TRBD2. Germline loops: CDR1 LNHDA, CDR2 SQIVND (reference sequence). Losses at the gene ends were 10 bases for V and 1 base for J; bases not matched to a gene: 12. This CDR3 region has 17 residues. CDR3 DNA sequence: TGTGCCACCGGGAAGCAAAGACTAGCGGGGGGCCAAGAGACCCAGTACTTC. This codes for CATGKQRLAGGQETQYF.

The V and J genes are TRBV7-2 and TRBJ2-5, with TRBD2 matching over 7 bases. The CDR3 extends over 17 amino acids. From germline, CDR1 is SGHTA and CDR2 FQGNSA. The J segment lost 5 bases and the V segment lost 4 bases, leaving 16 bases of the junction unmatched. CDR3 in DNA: TGTGCCAGCAGCTCTACCTTCCCCAGCGGGGCGGCGGAGACCCAGTACTTC. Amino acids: CASSSTFPSGAAETQYF.

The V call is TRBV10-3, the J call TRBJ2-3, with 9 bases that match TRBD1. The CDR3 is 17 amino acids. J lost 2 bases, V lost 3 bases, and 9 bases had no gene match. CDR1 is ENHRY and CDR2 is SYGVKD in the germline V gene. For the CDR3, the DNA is TGTGCCATCAGTGACCTTCCGGGACAGGGTTCCACAGATACGCAGTATTTT. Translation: CAISDLPGQGSTDTQYF.

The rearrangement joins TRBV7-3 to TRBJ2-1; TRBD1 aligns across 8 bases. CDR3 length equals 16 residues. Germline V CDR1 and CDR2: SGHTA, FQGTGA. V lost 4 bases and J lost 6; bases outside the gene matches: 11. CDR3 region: CASSSWDRPDSNEQFF. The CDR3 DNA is TGTGCCAGCAGCTCGTGGGACAGGCCAGACTCCAATGAGCAGTTCTTC.